The 2 T cell receptor beta chains below come from one sample, sequenced in a study of T-cell memory formation after mild COVID-19 (dated by TCRdb to the early 2020s). The library was produced with 5' RACE. The sequencer listed for this sample is Illumina NovaSeq 6000. The raw public reads went through TCRdb reprocessing: fastp at Q25, MiXCR clone calling, in-frame beta chains kept. Every entry covers one CDR3 protein and lists the most common genes and DNA from its rows. This sample holds more than 250,000 distinct CDR3 sequences; around 16% were observed only once. The ten largest clones capture roughly 25% of the sample. Sequencing was performed on PBMCs or a T cell subset sorted from them (not recorded which). These receptors all stem from a man between 18 and 35 years old who had mild COVID-19 (a few samples of this study predate the infection). The sample titles of this study are shuffled in the database, so cell type and time point are left out; the donor was told from shared clones.

This clonotype turned up a few times. V is TRBV5-1 and J is TRBJ2-6, with D hard to call. Trimming removed 0 bases from V and 0 bases from J, with 10 bases in between. The CDR3 totals 17 residues. The germline gives CDR1 SGHRS, CDR2 YFSETQ. CDR3 DNA sequence: TGCGCCAGCAGCTTGGGCTTGGGGTTCTCTGGGGCCAACGTCCTGACTTTC. This codes for CASSLGLGFSGANVLTF.

This clonotype was found a few times. The J gene is TRBJ2-7, the V gene TRBV13; D unclear. Trimming removed 0 bases at V and 0 bases at J, with 15 bases between. The CDR3 extends over 17 amino acids. Germline-derived CDR1 and CDR2 are PRHDT and FYEKMQ (reference sequence). In DNA, the CDR3 is TGTGCCAGCAGCTTAGGAAGGGCGGTGGCAGACTCCTACGAGCAGTACTTC. Its translation is CASSLGRAVADSYEQYF.